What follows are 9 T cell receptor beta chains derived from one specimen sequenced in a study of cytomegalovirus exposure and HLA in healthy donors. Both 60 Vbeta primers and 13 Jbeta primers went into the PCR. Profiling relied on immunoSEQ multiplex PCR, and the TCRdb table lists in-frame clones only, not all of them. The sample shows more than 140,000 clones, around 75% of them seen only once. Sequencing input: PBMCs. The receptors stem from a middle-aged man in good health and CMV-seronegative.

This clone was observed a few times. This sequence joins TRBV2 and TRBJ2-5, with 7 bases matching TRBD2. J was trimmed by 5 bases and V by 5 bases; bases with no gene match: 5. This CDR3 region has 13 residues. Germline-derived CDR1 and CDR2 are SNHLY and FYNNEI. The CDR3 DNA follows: TGTGCCAGCAGTCCACGGGGGGTTGAGACCCAGTACTTC. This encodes CASSPRGVETQYF.

The CDR3 loop reads CASSLRGGNQPQHF. CDR3 coding DNA: TGTGCCAGCAGTTTGAGGGGGGGGAATCAGCCCCAGCATTTT. The rearrangement joins TRBV27 to TRBJ1-5; D perhaps matches TRBD1 (6 bases). Germline CDR1 is MNHEY and CDR2 is SMNVEV (reference sequence). Trimming left V 3 bases short and J 4 bases short, with 10 bases between. The CDR3 runs 14 residues.

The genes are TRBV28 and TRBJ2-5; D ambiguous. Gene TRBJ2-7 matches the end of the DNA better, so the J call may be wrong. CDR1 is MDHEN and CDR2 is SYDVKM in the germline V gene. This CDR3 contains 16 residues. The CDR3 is CASIPNQVFNSYEQYF. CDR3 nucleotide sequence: TGTGCCAGCATCCCCAATCAGGTTTTCAACTCCTACGAGCAGTACTTC.

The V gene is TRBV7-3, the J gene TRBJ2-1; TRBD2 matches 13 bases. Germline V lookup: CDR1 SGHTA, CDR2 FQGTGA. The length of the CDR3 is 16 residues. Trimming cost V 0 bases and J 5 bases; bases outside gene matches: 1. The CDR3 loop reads CASSLTGTSGDNEQFF. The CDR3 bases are TGTGCCAGCAGCTTAACCGGGACTAGCGGGGACAATGAGCAGTTCTTC.

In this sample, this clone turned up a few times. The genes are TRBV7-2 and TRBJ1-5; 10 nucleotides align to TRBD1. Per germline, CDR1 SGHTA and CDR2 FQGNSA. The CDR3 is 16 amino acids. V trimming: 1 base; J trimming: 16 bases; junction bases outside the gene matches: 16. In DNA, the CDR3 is TGTGCCAGCAGCTTAGGCCTCGACAGGGGGCCCCGTATTTTCCATTTT. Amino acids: CASSLGLDRGPRIFHF.

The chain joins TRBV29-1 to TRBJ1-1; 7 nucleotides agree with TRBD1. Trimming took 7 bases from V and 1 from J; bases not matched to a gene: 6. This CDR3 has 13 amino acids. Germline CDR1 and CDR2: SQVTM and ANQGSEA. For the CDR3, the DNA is TGCAGCGCCCGTGGACAGGAGAACACTGAAGCTTTCTTT. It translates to CSARGQENTEAFF.

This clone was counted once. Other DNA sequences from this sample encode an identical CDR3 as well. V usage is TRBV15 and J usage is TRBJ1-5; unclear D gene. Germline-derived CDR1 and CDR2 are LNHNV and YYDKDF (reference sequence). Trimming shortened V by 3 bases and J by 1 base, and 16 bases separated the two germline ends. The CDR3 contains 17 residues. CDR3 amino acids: CATSRDLGGRSNQPQHF. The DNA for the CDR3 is TGTGCCACCAGCAGGGATCTCGGAGGGAGGAGCAATCAGCCCCAGCATTTT.

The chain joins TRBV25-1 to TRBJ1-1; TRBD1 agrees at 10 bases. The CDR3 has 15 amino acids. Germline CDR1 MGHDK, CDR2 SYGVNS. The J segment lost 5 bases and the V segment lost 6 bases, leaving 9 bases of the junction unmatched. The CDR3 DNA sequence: TGTGCCAGCAGGGATGACAGGGGGCAGAGTACTGAAGCTTTCTTT. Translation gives CASRDDRGQSTEAFF.

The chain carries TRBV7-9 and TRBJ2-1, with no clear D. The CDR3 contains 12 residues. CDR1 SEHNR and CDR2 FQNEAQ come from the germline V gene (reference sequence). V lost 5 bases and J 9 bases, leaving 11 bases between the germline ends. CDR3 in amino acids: CASSRDVVEQFF. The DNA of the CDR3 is TGTGCCAGCAGCCGCGATGTGGTTGAGCAGTTCTTC.